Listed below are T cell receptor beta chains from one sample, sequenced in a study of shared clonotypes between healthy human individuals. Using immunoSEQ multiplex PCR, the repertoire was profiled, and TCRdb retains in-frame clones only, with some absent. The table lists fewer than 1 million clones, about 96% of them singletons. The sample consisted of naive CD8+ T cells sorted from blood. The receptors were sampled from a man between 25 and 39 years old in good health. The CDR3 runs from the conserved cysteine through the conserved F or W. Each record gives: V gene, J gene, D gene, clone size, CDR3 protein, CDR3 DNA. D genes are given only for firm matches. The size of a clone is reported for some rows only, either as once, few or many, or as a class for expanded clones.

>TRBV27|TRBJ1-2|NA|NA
CASSFRAGYGYTF
TGTGCCAGCAGTTTTAGGGCAGGGTATGGCTACACCTTC
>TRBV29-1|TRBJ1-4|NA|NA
CSVNKGNEKLFF
TGCAGCGTTAACAAGGGGAATGAAAAACTGTTTTTT
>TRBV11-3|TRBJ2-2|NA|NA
CASSLPSNTGELFF
TGTGCCAGCAGCTTACCCTCGAACACCGGGGAGCTGTTTTTT
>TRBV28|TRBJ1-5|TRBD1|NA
CASNHGDRGQIQPQHF
TGTGCCAGCAACCACGGGGACAGGGGTCAGATTCAGCCCCAGCATTTT
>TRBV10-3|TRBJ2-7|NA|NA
CAISTDGVYEQYF
TGTGCCATCTCTACAGACGGGGTTTACGAGCAGTACTTC
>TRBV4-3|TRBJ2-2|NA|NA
CASSQGWGGAGTGELFF
TGCGCCAGCAGCCAAGGGTGGGGGGGCGCAGGCACCGGGGAGCTGTTTTTT
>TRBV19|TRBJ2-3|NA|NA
CASHSGLSTDTQYF
TGTGCCAGTCACTCCGGCCTTAGCACAGATACGCAGTATTTT
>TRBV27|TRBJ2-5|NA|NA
CASSPDNYPPGETQYF
TGTGCCAGCAGTCCCGACAATTACCCACCAGGAGAGACCCAGTACTTC
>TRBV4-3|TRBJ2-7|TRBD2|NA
CASSQDPPSGVDHEQYF
TGCGCCAGCAGCCAAGATCCCCCTAGCGGTGTAGACCACGAGCAGTACTTC
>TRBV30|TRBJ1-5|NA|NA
CAWSVGQPLLYSNQPQHF
TGTGCCTGGAGTGTTGGACAGCCTTTACTCTATAGCAATCAGCCCCAGCATTTT
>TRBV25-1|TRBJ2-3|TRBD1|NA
CASSPRGLDTQYF
TGTGCCAGCAGCCCCAGGGGGTTAGATACGCAGTATTTT
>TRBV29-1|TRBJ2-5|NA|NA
CSVYGTVETQYF
TGCAGCGTTTACGGGACCGTAGAGACCCAGTACTTC
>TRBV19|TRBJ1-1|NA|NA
CASWGWNTEAFF
TGTGCCTCCTGGGGGTGGAACACTGAAGCTTTCTTT
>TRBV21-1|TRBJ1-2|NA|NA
CASSKNPRQGGGYTF
TGTGCCAGCAGCAAAAACCCCAGGCAGGGAGGCGGCTACACCTTC
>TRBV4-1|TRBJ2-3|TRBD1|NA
CASSQRKLTGIDSDTQYF
TGCGCCAGCAGCCAGAGAAAGTTGACAGGGATCGATTCGGATACGCAGTATTTT
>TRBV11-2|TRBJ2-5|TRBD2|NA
CASSAGLAGETQYF
TGTGCCAGCAGCGCGGGACTAGCGGGAGAGACCCAGTACTTC
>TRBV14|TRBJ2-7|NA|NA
CASSQVNSYEQYF
TGTGCCAGCAGCCAAGTAAACAGTTACGAGCAGTACTTC
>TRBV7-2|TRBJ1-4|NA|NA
CASSNPQTNEKLFF
TGTGCCAGCAGCAACCCTCAGACTAATGAAAAACTGTTTTTT
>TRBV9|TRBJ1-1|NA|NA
CASSTPGHTEAFF
TGTGCCAGCAGTACCCCAGGGCACACTGAAGCTTTCTTT
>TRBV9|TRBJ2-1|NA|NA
CASSVAEAPNNEQFF
TGTGCCAGCAGCGTAGCTGAGGCCCCTAACAATGAGCAGTTCTTC
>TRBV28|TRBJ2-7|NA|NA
CASSSVRTATYEQYF
TGTGCCAGCAGTTCCGTCCGGACTGCAACCTACGAGCAGTACTTC
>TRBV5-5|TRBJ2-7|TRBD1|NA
CASSLGDRVDLEQYF
TGTGCCAGCAGCTTGGGGGACAGGGTTGATCTCGAGCAGTACTTC
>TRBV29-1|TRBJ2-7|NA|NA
CSALDSSSYEQYF
TGCAGCGCCCTAGACTCCAGCTCCTACGAGCAGTACTTC
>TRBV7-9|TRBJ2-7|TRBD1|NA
CASSPTTGQGYAYEQYF
TGTGCCAGCAGCCCAACGACGGGACAGGGTTACGCCTACGAGCAGTACTTC
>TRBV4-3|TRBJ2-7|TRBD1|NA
CASSQEIDRDSYEQYF
TGCGCCAGCAGCCAAGAGATTGACAGGGACTCCTACGAGCAGTACTTC
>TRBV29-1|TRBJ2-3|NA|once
CSVGAPRSFPRDTQYF
TGCAGCGTTGGGGCCCCCCGGTCGTTTCCTAGGGATACGCAGTATTTT
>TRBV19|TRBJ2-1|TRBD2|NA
CASSSGTSGRASYNEQFF
TGTGCCAGTAGTTCCGGGACTAGCGGGAGAGCGTCCTACAATGAGCAGTTCTTC
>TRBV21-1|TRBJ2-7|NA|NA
CASSQILQGCSYEQYF
TGTGCCAGCAGTCAGATCCTACAGGGGTGTTCCTACGAGCAGTACTTC
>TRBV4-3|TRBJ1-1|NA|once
CASSQHIHLNTEAFF
TGCGCCAGCAGCCAACACATACACCTGAACACTGAAGCTTTCTTT
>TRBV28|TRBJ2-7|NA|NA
CASSTRGRGLEQYF
TGTGCCAGCAGTACTCGGGGTAGGGGTCTTGAGCAGTACTTC
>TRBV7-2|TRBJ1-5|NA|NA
CASSLVVDDSNQPQHF
TGTGCCAGCAGCTTAGTGGTGGATGATAGCAATCAGCCCCAGCATTTT
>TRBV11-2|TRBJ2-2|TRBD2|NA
CASRRTSGRRAGELFF
TGTGCCAGCAGGCGGACTAGCGGGAGACGGGCCGGGGAGCTGTTTTTT
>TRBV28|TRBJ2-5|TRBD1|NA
CASNRGQGVRETQYF
TGTGCCAGCAATCGAGGACAGGGGGTACGCGAGACCCAGTACTTC
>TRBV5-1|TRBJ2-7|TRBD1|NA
CASSLYGTGLPYEQYF
TGCGCCAGCAGCTTGTATGGGACAGGTCTACCCTACGAGCAGTACTTC
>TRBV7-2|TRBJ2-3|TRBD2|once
CASSYQTSGIADTQYF
TGTGCCAGCAGCTATCAGACTAGCGGGATCGCAGATACGCAGTATTTT